This T cell receptor (beta chain) was identified in a study of neurological immune-mediated disorders. This clonotype showed up many times. Antigen: not known. The output of every sequencing run, over 170 million TCR-beta sequences, came from 15-18 subjects. TCRdb ran MiXCR on the 5' RACE reads and lists one entry per CDR3 protein. Of some 24,000 distinct CDR3 sequences in the sample, roughly 13% were seen once. Unsorted libraries used 2 million PBMCs kept at -80 degrees C. General study points: Patients with HTLV-1-associated myelopathy showed the most TCR clonal expansion. Those with multiple sclerosis showed the least, falling below healthy controls. No expanded-clone CDR3 amino acid sequence recurred across subjects, suggesting private TCR-beta repertoires.

Per the germline V gene, CDR1 is DFQATT and CDR2 is SNEGSKA (reference sequence). V lost 1 base to trimming and J lost 8 bases, with 14 bases between them. The CDR3 totals 13 residues. The origin of this receptor is a woman aged 40 to 55 with HTLV-1-associated myelopathy (HAM/TSP). The chain couples TRBV20-1 to TRBJ1-1, with D tentatively TRBD1 (5 bases). Material for sequencing was PBMCs. DNA for the CDR3: TGCAGTGCTAGAGGGGCAGGGATCCCCGAAGCTTTCTTT. This translates into CSARGAGIPEAFF.